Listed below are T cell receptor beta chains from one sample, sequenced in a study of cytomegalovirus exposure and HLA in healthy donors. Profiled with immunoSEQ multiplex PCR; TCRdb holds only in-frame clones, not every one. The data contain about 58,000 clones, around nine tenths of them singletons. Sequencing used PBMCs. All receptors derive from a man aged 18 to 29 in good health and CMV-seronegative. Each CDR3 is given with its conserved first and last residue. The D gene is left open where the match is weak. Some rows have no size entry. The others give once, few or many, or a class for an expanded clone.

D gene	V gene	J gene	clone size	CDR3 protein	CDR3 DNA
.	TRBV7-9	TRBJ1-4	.	CASSLDRYNEKLFF	TGTGCCAGCAGCTTAGACAGATATAATGAAAAACTGTTTTTT
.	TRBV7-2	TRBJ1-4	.	CASSLGGPGGEKLFF	TGTGCCAGCAGCTTAGGCGGCCCTGGGGGGGAAAAACTGTTTTTT
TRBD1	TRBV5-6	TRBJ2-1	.	CASSPGQGGEQFF	TGTGCCAGCAGCCCGGGACAGGGAGGTGAGCAGTTCTTC
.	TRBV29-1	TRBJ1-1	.	CSVRGNTEAFF	TGCAGCGTTCGCGGGAACACTGAAGCTTTCTTT
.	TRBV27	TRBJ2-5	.	CASSSGETQYF	TGTGCCAGCAGTTCGGGGGAGACCCAGTACTTC
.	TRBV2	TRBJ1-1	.	CASLTDTEAFF	TGTGCCAGCCTGACAGATACTGAAGCTTTCTTT
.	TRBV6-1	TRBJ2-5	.	CAIRAGGAVAQYF	TGTGCCATCCGAGCGGGCGGGGCGGTGGCCCAGTACTTC
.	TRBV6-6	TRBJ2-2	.	CASSYSGVLTGELFF	TGTGCCAGCAGCTACTCCGGGGTTCTAACCGGGGAGCTGTTTTTT
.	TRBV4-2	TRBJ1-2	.	CASSQESPTVGAYGYTF	TGTGCCAGCAGCCAAGAAAGCCCAACAGTGGGAGCCTATGGCTACACCTTC
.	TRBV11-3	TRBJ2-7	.	CASSPRPGDRQYF	TGTGCCAGCAGCCCAAGACCGGGAGACCGGCAGTACTTC
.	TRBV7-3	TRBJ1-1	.	CASSLGEGGTYTEAFF	TGTGCCAGCAGCCTGGGGGAGGGGGGAACCTACACTGAAGCTTTCTTT
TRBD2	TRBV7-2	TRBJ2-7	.	CASSPPGLDPYEQYF	TGTGCCAGCAGTCCGCCGGGACTAGACCCCTACGAGCAGTACTTC
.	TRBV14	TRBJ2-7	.	CASGQTYEQYF	TGTGCCAGCGGACAAACCTACGAGCAGTACTTC
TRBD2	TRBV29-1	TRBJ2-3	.	CSGSLAGGPGDTQYF	TGCAGCGGGAGTCTTGCGGGAGGGCCAGGAGATACGCAGTATTTT
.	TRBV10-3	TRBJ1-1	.	CAISESFSSGKPEAFF	TGTGCCATCAGTGAGTCCTTCAGTTCAGGGAAACCTGAAGCTTTCTTT
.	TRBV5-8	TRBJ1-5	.	CASSSGEVSNQPQHF	TGTGCCAGCAGCTCGGGGGAAGTTAGCAATCAGCCCCAGCATTTT
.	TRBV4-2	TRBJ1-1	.	CASSQEAGVNTEAFF	TGTGCCAGCAGCCAAGAAGCAGGGGTGAACACTGAAGCTTTCTTT
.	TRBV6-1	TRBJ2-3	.	CASSEAWDTQYF	TGTGCCAGCAGTGAGGCCTGGGATACGCAGTATTTT
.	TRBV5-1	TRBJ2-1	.	CASSLVGQGTPREQFF	TGCGCCAGCAGCTTGGTAGGCCAGGGGACACCTCGCGAGCAGTTCTTC
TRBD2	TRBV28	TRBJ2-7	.	CASSLPGLAGEEQYF	TGTGCCAGCAGTTTACCGGGACTAGCGGGAGAGGAGCAGTACTTC
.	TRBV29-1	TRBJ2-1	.	CSVEDRQEQFF	TGCAGCGTTGAAGATAGACAGGAGCAGTTCTTC
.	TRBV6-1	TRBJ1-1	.	CASIQMTPTEAFF	TGTGCCAGCATTCAGATGACACCGACTGAAGCTTTCTTT
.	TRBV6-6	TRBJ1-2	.	CASSTGGFNYGYTF	TGTGCCAGCAGCACTGGGGGCTTTAACTATGGCTACACCTTC
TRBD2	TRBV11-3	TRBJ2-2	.	CASSSARLAGVRTGELFF	TGTGCCAGCAGCTCTGCACGACTAGCGGGAGTGCGGACCGGGGAGCTGTTTTTT
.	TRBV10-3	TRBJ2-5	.	CAISQGVETQYF	TGTGCCATCTCTCAGGGTGTGGAGACCCAGTACTTC
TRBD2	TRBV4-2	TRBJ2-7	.	CASSQDGPSGRRGEQYF	TGTGCCAGCAGCCAAGATGGGCCTAGCGGTCGGCGGGGGGAGCAGTACTTC
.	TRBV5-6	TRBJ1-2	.	CASSSGDVYGYTF	TGTGCCAGCAGCTCCGGGGATGTCTATGGCTACACCTTC
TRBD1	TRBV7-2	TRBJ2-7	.	CASSADRGPLDEQYF	TGTGCCAGCAGCGCGGACAGGGGGCCTCTCGACGAGCAGTACTTC
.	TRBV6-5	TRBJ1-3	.	CASTSGLGNTIYF	TGTGCCAGCACCTCAGGGCTGGGAAACACCATATATTTT
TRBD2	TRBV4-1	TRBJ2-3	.	CASSPGTSGADTQYF	TGCGCCAGCAGCCCAGGGACTAGCGGGGCAGATACGCAGTATTTT
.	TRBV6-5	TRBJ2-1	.	CASSPKSYNEQFF	TGTGCCAGCAGCCCCAAGAGTTACAATGAGCAGTTCTTC
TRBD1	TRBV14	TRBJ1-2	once	CASSRNRGQGAWGYTF	TGTGCCAGCAGCCGGAACCGAGGACAGGGGGCTTGGGGCTACACCTTC
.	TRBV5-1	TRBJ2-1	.	CASSSKIGTLYNEQFF	TGCGCCAGCAGCTCCAAAATCGGGACACTATACAATGAGCAGTTCTTC
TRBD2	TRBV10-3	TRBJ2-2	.	CAISLGLAGVNGELFF	TGTGCCATATCTCTAGGACTAGCGGGAGTGAACGGGGAGCTGTTTTTT
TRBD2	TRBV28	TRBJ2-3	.	CASSLWAGESTDTQYF	TGTGCCAGCAGTTTATGGGCGGGAGAAAGCACAGATACGCAGTATTTT
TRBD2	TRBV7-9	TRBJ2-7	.	CASSLMTSGTYSYEQYF	TGTGCCAGCAGCTTAATGACTAGCGGGACCTATTCCTACGAGCAGTACTTC
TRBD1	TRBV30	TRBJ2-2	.	CAWSPQTGAGELFF	TGTGCCTGGAGTCCCCAGACAGGGGCCGGGGAGCTGTTTTTT
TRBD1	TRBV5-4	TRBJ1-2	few	CASTFWDRDLSTF	TGTGCCAGCACCTTCTGGGACAGGGACCTATCCACCTTC
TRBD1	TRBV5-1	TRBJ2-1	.	CASSLGQGSYNEQFF	TGCGCCAGCAGCCTGGGACAGGGGTCCTACAATGAGCAGTTCTTC